This T cell receptor (beta chain) was captured by sequencing in a study of long-term antiretroviral therapy in people with HIV. Study-level results: Whereas controls had wider CDR3 length ranges, HIV repertoires had narrower ones.

The immunoSEQ assay was v3.0, run at survey level. TCRdb's copy holds only in-frame clones and misses some; the assay was immunoSEQ multiplex PCR. The sample records tens of thousands of clones, roughly four fifths being singletons. V shed 6 bases and J shed 3 bases, with 15 bases lying between them. The CDR3 is made up of 15 amino acids. Looked up from germline, CDR1 is LNHDA and CDR2 is SQIVND (reference sequence). Note on this clone: The antigen remains unidentified.

This specimen consisted of unsorted PBMCs, obtained 1 year after starting antiretroviral therapy. V usage is TRBV19 and J usage is TRBJ1-5; a weak D match, TRBD1 (5 bases). The clonotype comes from a man aged 18 to 29 with HIV. CDR3 loop: CASSSPGRYNQPQHF. The DNA of the CDR3 is TGTGCCAGTAGCTCCCCGGGGCGTTACAATCAGCCCCAGCATTTT.